The present entry profiles one T cell receptor (beta chain) with its context. The specificity of this receptor is unknown. One base away there is no much larger clone; base qualities are not given. These data originate in a study of beta chain features in type 1 diabetes (dated by TCRdb to between 2018 and 2020). At the level of the whole study: Mean age, gender distribution, total cell number and subset yield were not different between patients and healthy donors. A total of approximately 110,000,000 sorted cells were examined across all samples, and a strong correlation was observed between cell number per subset and RNA yield. In the study, recently diagnosed type 1 diabetes patients and matched healthy donors were compared on the TCRB repertoires of their sorted circulating CD4+ T cell subsets. Regulatory and stem cell-like memory subsets were obtained from only 8 patients and roughly eight healthy donors, while naive and central memory subsets were obtained from all 28 donors. Study-level results and caveats: At VDJ recombination sites, patients with type 1 diabetes made fewer insertions and deleted more nucleotides, a pattern implying thymic rearrangement abnormalities. Because small numbers of individuals were included in the HLA sub-analyses, any influence of HLA type on TCRB rearrangement was left unresolved. Type 1 diabetes patients showed a moderate but significant shortening of TCRB CDR3 length in all four CD4+ subsets. Naive, central memory and regulatory TCRB repertoires appeared more similar among patients than among healthy donors. PCR might favor shorter templates, but patient and control samples were amplified and corrected together, so any skew would affect both groups equally. Because cDNA was sequenced instead of genomic DNA, activated cells with high expression could be over-represented, although the groups did not differ in activation or CD3 levels.

Each donor gave one peripheral blood draw, averaging approximately 120 mL, which was collected into heparinised tubes. A BD FACSAria II and a panel including CD45RO, CCR7, CD25, CD127, CD95 and CD27 were used to sort naive, central memory, regulatory and stem cell-like memory CD4+ T cells. Every sorted population had a purity above 95%. PBMCs were isolated right away by Lymphoprep density gradient centrifugation and were stained directly, without culture. So that batch effects would be minimized, each experiment stained and sorted samples in pairs, pairing one healthy donor with one patient. Relative to germline, V is missing 8 bases and J is missing 1 base, with 3 bases of the junction outside any gene match. The CDR3 runs 16 amino acids, cysteine and phenylalanine included. This entry keeps only the CDR3 DNA: 48 bases, framed from base 1. Looking up the germline V gene yields CDR1 SGDLS and CDR2 YYNGEE.

The entire isolated RNA was reverse transcribed using the High Capacity cDNA Reverse Transcription Kit, and thus expressed TCRB transcripts were sequenced. Deep immunoSEQ sequencing was performed on naive, central memory and regulatory T cell samples, with an average of approximately 4 million total reads per sample. Sorted cells were lysed in RLT buffer and RNA was extracted with DNase-treated RNeasy Micro or Mini kits, depending on cell number. To prevent cross-contamination, every cell subset was processed on its own, while patient and healthy donor samples were processed together. Using the immunoSEQ multiplex PCR, TCRB sequences were amplified from cDNA into 87-bp fragments spanning the CDR3 region. The amplicons were sequenced using the Illumina HiSeq platform. On the study's bioinformatics: Synthetic template baselines were used to correct PCR bias computationally, reads within Hamming distance 2 were collapsed together, and singletons that could not be merged were discarded. Reads were aligned against IMGT so that V, D and J genes, CDR3 length and insertions or deletions at six rearrangement sites could be assigned. Within each subset, clonotype counts were normalized to the number of sorted cells before true diversity and Gini coefficients were calculated with the tcR R package. Repertoire sharing was quantified using the overlap coefficient calculated on TCRB nucleotide sequences. As a proxy for the pre-selection repertoire, out-of-frame TCRB sequences from naive cells were analyzed. Here the immuneACCESS table is served through TCRdb, limited to in-frame sequences with V and J called. Missing clones are a known gap in these copies; in checked studies unresolved V genes cover under half, and the rest lacks a known reason. The V and J calls and the clone size are those of that table, but D and trimming were determined from the DNA. Across this sample there are hundreds of thousands of clones, with over 13% seen only once. The ten largest make up 0.04% of the sample.

The chain joins TRBV9 to TRBJ2-6; 13 middle bases align to TRBD2. The sequenced sample was naive CD4+ T cells from blood. The cell subset or site label, read with the paper, signifies: true naive CD4+ T cells. The receptor was isolated from a man aged 18 to 30 with type 1 diabetes. The DNA sequence reads TGTGCCAGGACTAGCGGGAGGACGTCTGGGGCCAACGTCCTGACTTTC. Its translation reads: CARTSGRTSGANVLTF.